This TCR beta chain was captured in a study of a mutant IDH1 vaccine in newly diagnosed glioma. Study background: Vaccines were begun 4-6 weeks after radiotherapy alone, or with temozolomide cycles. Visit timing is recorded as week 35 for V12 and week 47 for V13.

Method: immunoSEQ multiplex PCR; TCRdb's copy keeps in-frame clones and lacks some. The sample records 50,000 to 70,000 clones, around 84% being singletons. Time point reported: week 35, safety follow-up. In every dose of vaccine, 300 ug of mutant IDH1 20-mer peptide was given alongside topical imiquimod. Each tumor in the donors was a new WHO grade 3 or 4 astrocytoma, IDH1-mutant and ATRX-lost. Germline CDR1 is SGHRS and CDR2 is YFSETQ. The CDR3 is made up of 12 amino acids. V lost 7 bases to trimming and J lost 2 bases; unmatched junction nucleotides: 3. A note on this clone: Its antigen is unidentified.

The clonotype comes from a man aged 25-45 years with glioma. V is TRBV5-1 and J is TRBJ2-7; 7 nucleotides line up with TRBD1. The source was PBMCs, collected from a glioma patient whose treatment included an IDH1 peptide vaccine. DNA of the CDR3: TGCGCCAGCCCGGACAGGACCTACGAGCAGTACTTC. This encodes CASPDRTYEQYF.